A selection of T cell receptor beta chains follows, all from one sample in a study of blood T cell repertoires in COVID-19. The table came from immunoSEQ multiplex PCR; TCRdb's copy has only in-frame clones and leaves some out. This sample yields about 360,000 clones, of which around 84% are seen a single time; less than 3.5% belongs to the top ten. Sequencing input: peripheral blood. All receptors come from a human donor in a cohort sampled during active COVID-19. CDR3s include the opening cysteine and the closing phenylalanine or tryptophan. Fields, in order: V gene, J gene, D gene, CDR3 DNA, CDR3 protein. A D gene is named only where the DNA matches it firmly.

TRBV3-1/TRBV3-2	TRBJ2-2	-	TGTGCCAGCAGCCAAGGGGCAGCCGCGAACACCGGGGAGCTGTTTTTT	CASSQGAAANTGELFF
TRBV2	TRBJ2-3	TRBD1	TGTGCCAGCAAGAGACAGGGAGGCACAGATACGCAGTATTTT	CASKRQGGTDTQYF
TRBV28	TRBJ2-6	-	TGTGCCAGCAGGAGCAGGGGTTTTGGGGCCAACGTCCTGACTTTC	CASRSRGFGANVLTF
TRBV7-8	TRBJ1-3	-	TGTGCCAGCAGCTTAGCTGGGGGCGGCTCTGGAAACACCATATATTTT	CASSLAGGGSGNTIYF
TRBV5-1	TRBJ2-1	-	TGCGCCAGCAGCTCTTACAATGAGCAGTTCTTC	CASSSYNEQFF
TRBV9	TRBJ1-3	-	TGTGCCAGCAGCTACAGCTCTGGAAACACCATATATTTT	CASSYSSGNTIYF
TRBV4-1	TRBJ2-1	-	TGCGCCAGCAGCCAACCTATCGGGAAGGAAAGATCGGCCAATGAGCAGTTCTTC	CASSQPIGKERSANEQFF
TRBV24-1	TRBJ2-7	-	TGTGCCACACAAGCCCTGGGGCCTCCCTACGAGCAGTACTTC	CATQALGPPYEQYF
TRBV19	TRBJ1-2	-	TGTGCCAGTAGTATGGGGGGTCTGAGCGACTATGGCTACACCTTC	CASSMGGLSDYGYTF
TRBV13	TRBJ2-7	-	TGTGCCAGCAGCCAGGGTGGGGGCCCCGAGCAGTACTTC	CASSQGGGPEQYF
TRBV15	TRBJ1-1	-	TGTGCCACCAGCAGGACGCTTCGGGGGGACACTGAAGCTTTCTTT	CATSRTLRGDTEAFF
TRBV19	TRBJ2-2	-	TGTGCCAGTAGTACCGGGATTTATGCGGTGGCCGGGGAGCTGTTTTTT	CASSTGIYAVAGELFF
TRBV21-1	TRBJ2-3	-	TGTGCCAGCACCTCGGCTAGCGGGAGGTTCACAGATACGCAGTATTTT	CASTSASGRFTDTQYF
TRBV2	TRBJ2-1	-	TGTGCCAGCAGTGAATCCGGCGTCGTAGCCGACCCCTACAATGAGCAGTTCTTC	CASSESGVVADPYNEQFF
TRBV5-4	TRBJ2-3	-	TGTGCCAGCAGCTTTGGTCAGGGGCGCGGGACAGATACGCAGTATTTT	CASSFGQGRGTDTQYF
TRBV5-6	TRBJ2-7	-	TGTGCCAGCAGCGTGACAAGCTACGAGCAGTACTTC	CASSVTSYEQYF
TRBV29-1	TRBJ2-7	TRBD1	TGCAGCGTGGGGGACAGGGACGAGCAGTACTTC	CSVGDRDEQYF